Sequencing of this T cell receptor beta chain was carried out in a study of CD8 T cells in Susac syndrome. This clonotype was found once. Random hexamers were used to reverse transcribe the RNA input (roughly 0.5 to 1 ug). One entry per CDR3 protein results from TCRdb running MiXCR on the immunoSEQ multiplex PCR reads. This sample carries around 160,000 distinct CDR3 sequences, approximately 92% of them seen once, and the ten largest clones take more than 0.13%. This sequence was found in a human donor in good health. Sequencing input: CD4+ T cells from PBMCs.

The CDR3 DNA reads as TGTGCCATCAAGCCCGGGGGGGACCAAGAGACCCAGTACTTC. Protein sequence: CAIKPGGDQETQYF. The rearrangement uses TRBV10-3 and TRBJ2-5; 8 bases are shared with TRBD2. Germline lookup yields CDR1 ENHRY and CDR2 SYGVKD. V lost 7 bases, J lost 0 bases, and 4 bases stayed unmatched. The CDR3 has 14 amino acids.